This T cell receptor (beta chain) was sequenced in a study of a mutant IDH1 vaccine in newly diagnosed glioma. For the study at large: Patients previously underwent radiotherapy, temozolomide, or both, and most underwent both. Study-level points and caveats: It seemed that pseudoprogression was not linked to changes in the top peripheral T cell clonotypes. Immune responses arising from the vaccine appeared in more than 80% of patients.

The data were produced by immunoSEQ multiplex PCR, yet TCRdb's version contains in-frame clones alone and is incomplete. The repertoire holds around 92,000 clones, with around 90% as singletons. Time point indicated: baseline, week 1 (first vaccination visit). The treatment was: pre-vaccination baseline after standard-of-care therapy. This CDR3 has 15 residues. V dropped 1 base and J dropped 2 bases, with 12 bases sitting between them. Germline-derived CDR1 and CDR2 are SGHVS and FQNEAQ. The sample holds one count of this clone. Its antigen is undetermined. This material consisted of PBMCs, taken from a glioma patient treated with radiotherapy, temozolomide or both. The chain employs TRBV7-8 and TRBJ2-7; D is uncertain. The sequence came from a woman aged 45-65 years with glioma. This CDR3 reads CASSLGPGRTYEQYF. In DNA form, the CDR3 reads TGTGCCAGCAGCTTAGGTCCCGGACGGACCTACGAGCAGTACTTC.